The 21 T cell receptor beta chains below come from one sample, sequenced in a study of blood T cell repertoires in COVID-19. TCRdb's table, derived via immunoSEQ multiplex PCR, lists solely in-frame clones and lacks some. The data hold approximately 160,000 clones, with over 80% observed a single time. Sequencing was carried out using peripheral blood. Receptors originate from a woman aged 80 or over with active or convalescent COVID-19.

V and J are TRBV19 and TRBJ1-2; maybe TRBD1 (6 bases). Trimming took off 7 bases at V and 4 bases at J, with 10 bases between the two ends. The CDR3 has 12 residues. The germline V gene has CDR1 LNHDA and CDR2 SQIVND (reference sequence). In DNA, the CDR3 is TGTGCCAGTAAGGACAGACTCTATGGCTACACCTTC. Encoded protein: CASKDRLYGYTF.

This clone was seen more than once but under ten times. The CDR3 region has the DNA TGTGCCAGCAGCTTGTATGGGGGGGATGTGAACACTGAAGCTTTCTTT. It translates to CASSLYGGDVNTEAFF. The rearrangement links TRBV5-5 to TRBJ1-1; D is perhaps TRBD1 (5 bases). The CDR3 contains 16 residues. The V gene's germline CDR1 is SGHKS and CDR2 YYEKEE (reference sequence). Trimming took off 1 base at V and 0 bases at J, with 13 bases between the two ends. Filled out from reference TRBV5-5 and TRBJ1-1, the complete variable domain reads DAGVTQSPTHLIKTRGQQVTLRCSPISGHKSVSWYQQVLGQGPQFIFQYYEKEERGRGNFPDRFSARQFPNYSSELNVNALLLGDSALYLCASSLYGGDVNTEAFFGQGTRLTVV.

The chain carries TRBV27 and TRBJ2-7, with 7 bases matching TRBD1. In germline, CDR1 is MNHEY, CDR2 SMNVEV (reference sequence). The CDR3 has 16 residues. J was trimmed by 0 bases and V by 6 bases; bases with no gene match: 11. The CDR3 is CASRANRGYRSYEQYF. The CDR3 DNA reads TGTGCCAGCAGAGCAAACAGGGGTTACCGCTCCTACGAGCAGTACTTC.

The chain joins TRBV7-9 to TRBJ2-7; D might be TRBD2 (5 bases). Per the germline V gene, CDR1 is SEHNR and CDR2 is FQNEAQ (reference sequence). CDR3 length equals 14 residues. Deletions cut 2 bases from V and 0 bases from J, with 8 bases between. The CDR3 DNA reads TGTGCCAGCAGCTTAAAAGGGAGCTCCTACGAGCAGTACTTC. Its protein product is CASSLKGSSYEQYF.

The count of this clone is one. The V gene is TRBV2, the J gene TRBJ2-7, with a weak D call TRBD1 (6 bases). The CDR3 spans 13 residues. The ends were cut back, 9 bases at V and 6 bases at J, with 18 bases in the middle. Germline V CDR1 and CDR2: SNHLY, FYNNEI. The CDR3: CASQTRTAREQYF. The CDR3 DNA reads TGTGCCAGTCAGACCCGGACAGCCCGCGAGCAGTACTTC.

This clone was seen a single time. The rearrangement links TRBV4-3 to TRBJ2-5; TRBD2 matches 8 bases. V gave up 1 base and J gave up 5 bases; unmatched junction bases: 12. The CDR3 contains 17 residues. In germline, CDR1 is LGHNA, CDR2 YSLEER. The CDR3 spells CASSQGLAGPLGETQYF. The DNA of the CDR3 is TGCGCCAGCAGCCAAGGTTTAGCGGGGCCCCTGGGGGAGACCCAGTACTTC.

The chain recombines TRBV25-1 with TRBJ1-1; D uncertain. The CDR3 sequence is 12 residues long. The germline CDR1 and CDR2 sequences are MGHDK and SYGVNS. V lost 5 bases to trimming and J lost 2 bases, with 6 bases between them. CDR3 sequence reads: CASSTRNTEAFF. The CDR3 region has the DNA TGTGCCAGCAGTACCAGAAACACTGAAGCTTTCTTT.

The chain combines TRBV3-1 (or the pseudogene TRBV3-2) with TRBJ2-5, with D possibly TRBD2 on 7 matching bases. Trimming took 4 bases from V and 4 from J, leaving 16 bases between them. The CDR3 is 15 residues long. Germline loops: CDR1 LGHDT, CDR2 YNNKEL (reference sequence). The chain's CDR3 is CASSRGRGLTETQYF. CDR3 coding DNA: TGTGCCAGCAGCCGGGGGCGGGGACTAACAGAGACCCAGTACTTC.

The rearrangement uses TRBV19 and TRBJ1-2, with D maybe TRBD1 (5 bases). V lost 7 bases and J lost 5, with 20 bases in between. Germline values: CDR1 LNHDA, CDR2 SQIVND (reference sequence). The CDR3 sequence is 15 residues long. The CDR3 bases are TGTGCCAGTAATGACCAAGGGGTAAGGGGATATGGCTACACCTTC. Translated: CASNDQGVRGYGYTF.

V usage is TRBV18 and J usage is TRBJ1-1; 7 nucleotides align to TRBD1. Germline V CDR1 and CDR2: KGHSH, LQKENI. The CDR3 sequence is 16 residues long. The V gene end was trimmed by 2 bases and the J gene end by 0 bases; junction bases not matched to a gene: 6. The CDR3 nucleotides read TGTGCCAGCTCACCATTGGGACAGTCCATGAACACTGAAGCTTTCTTT. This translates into CASSPLGQSMNTEAFF.

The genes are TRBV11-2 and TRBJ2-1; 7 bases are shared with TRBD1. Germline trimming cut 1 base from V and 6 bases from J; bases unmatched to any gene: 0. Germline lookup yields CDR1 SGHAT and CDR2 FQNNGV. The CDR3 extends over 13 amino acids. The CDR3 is CASSLAGGNEQFF. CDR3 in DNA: TGTGCCAGCAGCTTAGCAGGGGGCAATGAGCAGTTCTTC. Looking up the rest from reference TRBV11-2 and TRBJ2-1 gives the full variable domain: EAGVAQSPRYKIIEKRQSVAFWCNPISGHATLYWYQQILGQGPKLLIQFQNNGVVDDSQLPKDRFSAERLKGVDSTLKIQPAKLEDSAVYLCASSLAGGNEQFFGPGTRLTVL.

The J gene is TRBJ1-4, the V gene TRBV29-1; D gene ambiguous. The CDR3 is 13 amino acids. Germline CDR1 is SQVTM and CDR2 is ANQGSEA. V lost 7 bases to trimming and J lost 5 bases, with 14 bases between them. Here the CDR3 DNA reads TGCAGCGCACAGCTGGGAGGGAATGAAAAACTGTTTTTT. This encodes CSAQLGGNEKLFF.

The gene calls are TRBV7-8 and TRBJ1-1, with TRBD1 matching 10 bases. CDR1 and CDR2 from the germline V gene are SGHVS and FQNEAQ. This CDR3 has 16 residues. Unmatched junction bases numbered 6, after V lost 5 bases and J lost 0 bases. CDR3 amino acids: CASSLGQGSMNTEAFF. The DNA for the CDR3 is TGTGCCAGCAGCCTGGGACAGGGGTCTATGAACACTGAAGCTTTCTTT.

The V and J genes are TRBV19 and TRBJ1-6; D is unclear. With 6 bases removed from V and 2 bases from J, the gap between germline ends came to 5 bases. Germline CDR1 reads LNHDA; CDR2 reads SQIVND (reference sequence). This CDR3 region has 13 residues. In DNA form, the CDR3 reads TGTGCCAGTAGCACGGCCTATAATTCACCCCTCCACTTT. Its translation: CASSTAYNSPLHF.

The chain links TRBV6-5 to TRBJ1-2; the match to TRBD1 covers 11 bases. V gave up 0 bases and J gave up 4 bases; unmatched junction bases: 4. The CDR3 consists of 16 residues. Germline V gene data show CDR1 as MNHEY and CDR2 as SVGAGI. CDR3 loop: CASSYSGTGGTYGYTF. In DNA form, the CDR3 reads TGTGCCAGCAGTTACTCTGGGACAGGGGGAACCTATGGCTACACCTTC.

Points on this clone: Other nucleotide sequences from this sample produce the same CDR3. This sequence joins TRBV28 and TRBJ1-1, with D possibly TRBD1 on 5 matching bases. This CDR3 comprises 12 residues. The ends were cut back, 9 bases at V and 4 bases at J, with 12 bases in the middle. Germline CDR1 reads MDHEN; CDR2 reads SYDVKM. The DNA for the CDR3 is TGTGCCAGTGTGCAGGGCTTCACTGAAGCTTTCTTT. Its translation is CASVQGFTEAFF. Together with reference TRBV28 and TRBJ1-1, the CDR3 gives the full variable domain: DVKVTQSSRYLVKRTGEKVFLECVQDMDHENMFWYRQDPGLGLRLIYFSYDVKMKEKGDIPEGYSVSREKKERFSLILESASTNQTSMYLCASVQGFTEAFFGQGTRLTVV.

CDR3 sequence (DNA): TGTGCCAGCAGTTCTGACAGGGGGCGTAACACTGAAGCTTTCTTT. Encoded protein: CASSSDRGRNTEAFF. The chain carries TRBV6-5 and TRBJ1-1; 10 bases are a match to TRBD1. With V trimmed by 4 bases and J by 2 bases, 4 bases remained unmatched. This CDR3 has 15 amino acids. Germline V gene data show CDR1 as MNHEY and CDR2 as SVGAGI.

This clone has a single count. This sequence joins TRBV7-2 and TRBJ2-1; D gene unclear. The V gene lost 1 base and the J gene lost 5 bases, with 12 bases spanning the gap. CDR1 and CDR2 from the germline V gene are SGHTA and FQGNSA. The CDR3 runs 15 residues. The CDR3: CASSLVGSDNNEQFF. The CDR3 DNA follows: TGTGCCAGCAGCTTAGTTGGTTCAGATAACAATGAGCAGTTCTTC.

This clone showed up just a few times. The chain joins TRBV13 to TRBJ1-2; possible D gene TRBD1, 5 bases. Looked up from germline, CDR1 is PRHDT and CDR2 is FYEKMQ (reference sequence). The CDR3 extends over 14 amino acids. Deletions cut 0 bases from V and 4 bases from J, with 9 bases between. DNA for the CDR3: TGTGCCAGCAGCTTAGGGGAAGGGGTCTATGGCTACACCTTC. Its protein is CASSLGEGVYGYTF.

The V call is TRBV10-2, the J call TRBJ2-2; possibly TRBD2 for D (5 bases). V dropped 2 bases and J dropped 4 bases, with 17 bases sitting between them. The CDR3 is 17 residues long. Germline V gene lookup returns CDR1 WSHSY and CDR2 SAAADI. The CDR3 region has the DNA TGCGCCAGCAGTGAGCCAGCCGGGAACGTGTTCACCGGGGAGCTGTTTTTT. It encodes CASSEPAGNVFTGELFF.

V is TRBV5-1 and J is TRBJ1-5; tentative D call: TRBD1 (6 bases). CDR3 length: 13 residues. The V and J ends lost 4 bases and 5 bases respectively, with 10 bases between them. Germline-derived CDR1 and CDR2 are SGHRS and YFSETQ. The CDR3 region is CASSIRGDQPQHF. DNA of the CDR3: TGCGCCAGCAGCATCAGGGGTGATCAGCCCCAGCATTTT.